What follows are 27 T cell receptor beta chains derived from one specimen sequenced in a study of glioma-infiltrating T cells after dendritic cell vaccination. The time point is: after dendritic cell vaccination, including at tumor progression/relapse. Profiled with immunoSEQ multiplex PCR; TCRdb holds only in-frame clones, not every one. The table shows almost 90,000 clones, with roughly four fifths occurring only once. The source was blood, collected after dendritic cell vaccination. The receptor set was obtained from a human donor with glioblastoma.

The chain carries TRBV7-9 and TRBJ2-1, with 7 bases identical to TRBD2. V was clipped by 1 base and J by 8 bases; unmatched bases: 8. CDR3 length: 15 amino acids. Germline V gene data show CDR1 as SEHNR and CDR2 as FQNEAQ (reference sequence). CDR3 DNA: TGTGCCAGCAGCTTAGTGGTCGCAGGGAGGGATGAGCAGTTCTTC. Its protein product is CASSLVVAGRDEQFF.

This chain links TRBV7-9 with TRBJ2-1; tentative D call: TRBD2 (5 bases). This CDR3 is built from 12 residues. V dropped 6 bases and J dropped 5 bases, with 8 bases sitting between them. Germline V gives CDR1 SEHNR, CDR2 FQNEAQ (reference sequence). CDR3 sequence (DNA): TGTGCCAGCAGTTGGGGAGACAATGAGCAGTTCTTC. Translation: CASSWGDNEQFF.

This chain uses TRBV9 with TRBJ1-3, with no clear D. The V and J ends lost 4 bases and 1 base respectively, with 9 bases between them. From germline, CDR1 is SGDLS and CDR2 YYNGEE. CDR3 length: 14 residues. The CDR3: CASSPTTSGNTIYF. In DNA, the CDR3 is TGTGCCAGCAGCCCCACTACTTCTGGAAACACCATATATTTT.

The V and J genes are TRBV6-6 and TRBJ1-6; D gene unclear. V dropped 5 bases and J dropped 11 bases, with 10 bases sitting between them. The CDR3 has 12 residues. Germline values: CDR1 MNHNY, CDR2 SVGAGI (reference sequence). This CDR3 is CASSIPGTPLHF. The CDR3 DNA sequence: TGTGCCAGCAGTATTCCCGGGACACCCCTCCACTTT.

The V call is TRBV5-1, the J call TRBJ1-1, with 7 positions matching TRBD1. Germline CDR1 is SGHRS and CDR2 is YFSETQ. This CDR3 contains 13 residues. After removal of 5 bases from V and 0 bases from J, the junction contained 1 base not matched to a gene. The CDR3 nucleotides are TGCGCCAGCAGACAGGGGTTGAACACTGAAGCTTTCTTT. This translates into CASRQGLNTEAFF.

This chain uses TRBV11-2 with TRBJ1-1, with 8 positions matching TRBD1. Per germline, CDR1 SGHAT and CDR2 FQNNGV. There are 14 residues in the CDR3. V lost 5 bases to trimming and J lost 3 bases; unmatched junction nucleotides: 5. CDR3 protein: CASSPQGGYTEAFF. CDR3 DNA: TGTGCCAGCAGCCCACAGGGGGGATACACTGAAGCTTTCTTT.

J is TRBJ1-2 and V is TRBV21-1; TRBD1, as called in the table, went unchecked against the DNA. TRBV21-1 is a listed pseudogene. This CDR3 is built from 11 residues. CDR3 DNA sequence: TGTGCCAGCAGCAAAGGGGACAGGCCCATTTTC. Its translation is CASSKGDRPIF.

There are a few counts of this clone. V is TRBV5-4 and J is TRBJ1-3, with D unresolved. CDR1 SGHNT and CDR2 YYREEE come from the germline V gene (reference sequence). This CDR3 region has 14 residues. V gave up 4 bases and J gave up 0 bases, with 8 bases separating them. This CDR3 reads CASSPELSGNTIYF. DNA for the CDR3: TGTGCCAGCAGCCCTGAACTCTCTGGAAACACCATATATTTT. The full variable domain, with the rest looked up from reference TRBV5-4 and TRBJ1-3, is ETGVTQSPTHLIKTRGQQVTLRCSSQSGHNTVSWYQQALGQGPQFIFQYYREEENGRGNFPPRFSGLQFPNYSSELNVNALELDDSALYLCASSPELSGNTIYFGEGSWLTVV.

V is TRBV5-8 and J is TRBJ1-2, with D uncertain. V gave up 4 bases and J gave up 5 bases, with 3 bases separating them. This CDR3 spans 10 amino acids. The germline V gene has CDR1 SGHTS and CDR2 YDEGEE. In nucleotides, the CDR3 is TGTGCCAGCAGCACATATGGCTACACCTTC. Protein sequence: CASSTYGYTF.

The chain combines TRBV5-1 with TRBJ1-4, with a tentative D call TRBD1 (5 bases). This CDR3 has 15 residues. V was clipped by 1 base and J by 4 bases, with 11 bases between them. CDR1 and CDR2 from the germline V gene are SGHRS and YFSETQ. CDR3 sequence (DNA): TGCGCCAGCAGCTTGATAGGGGCGAATAATGAAAAACTGTTTTTT. As protein: CASSLIGANNEKLFF.

The chain combines TRBV6-4 with TRBJ2-5, with 9 positions matching TRBD2. From germline, CDR1 is MRHNA and CDR2 SNTAGT. This CDR3 contains 16 residues. The V segment lost 0 bases and the J segment 5 bases; nucleotides outside the gene matches: 7. The DNA of the CDR3 is TGTGCCAGCAGTGACTCGTCTAGCGGGGATGTCGAGACCCAGTACTTC. Its protein is CASSDSSSGDVETQYF.

This chain connects TRBV4-3 to TRBJ1-1; 7 bases fit TRBD1. This CDR3 has 15 residues. The V gene end was trimmed by 1 base and the J gene end by 1 base; junction bases not matched to a gene: 3. Germline V gene data show CDR1 as LGHNA and CDR2 as YSLEER. CDR3 coding DNA: TGCGCCAGCAGCCAAGGGACAGGAGCGAACACTGAAGCTTTCTTT. This sequence encodes CASSQGTGANTEAFF.

This clone was picked up a small number of times. The CDR3 bases are TGTGCCAGCAGTGACTTGGGCCGCTCTGGAAACACCATATATTTT. Protein product: CASSDLGRSGNTIYF. V is TRBV6-4 and J is TRBJ1-3; D is uncertain. Trimming shortened V by 1 base and J by 0 bases, and 7 bases separated the two germline ends. The germline gives CDR1 MRHNA, CDR2 SNTAGT. The CDR3 has 15 amino acids.

The chain has TRBV7-2 and TRBJ1-2, with 8 bases fitting TRBD1. The germline CDR1 and CDR2 sequences are SGHTA and FQGNSA. Trimming removed 0 bases from V and 8 bases from J; junction bases left unmatched: 8. The CDR3 sequence is 15 residues long. CDR3 sequence reads: CASSLAARTGSGYTF. As DNA, the CDR3 is TGTGCCAGCAGCTTAGCCGCCAGGACAGGGTCCGGCTACACCTTC.

The rearrangement joins TRBV18 to TRBJ1-6; the D gene is possibly TRBD1 (5 bases). Germline V gene lookup returns CDR1 KGHSH and CDR2 LQKENI. Trimming removed 6 bases at V and 10 bases at J, with 22 bases between. This CDR3 is built from 16 residues. CDR3 in DNA: TGTGCCAGCTCGGACGGGGGGGGTGCGATAGAATCACCCCTCCACTTT. This encodes CASSDGGGAIESPLHF.

J is TRBJ2-5 and V is TRBV15, with 8 bases lining up with TRBD2. The V segment lost 5 bases and the J segment 5 bases; nucleotides outside the gene matches: 10. Germline V gene sequence: CDR1 LNHNV, CDR2 YYDKDF (reference sequence). The CDR3 covers 15 residues. CDR3 sequence reads: CATSFHGGALETQYF. Here the CDR3 DNA reads TGTGCCACCAGCTTCCACGGGGGGGCCTTGGAGACCCAGTACTTC.

The genes are TRBV28 and TRBJ2-5; D is undetermined. Trimming took 3 bases from V and 2 from J, leaving 7 bases between them. Looked up from germline, CDR1 is MDHEN and CDR2 is SYDVKM. The CDR3 sequence is 13 residues long. CDR3 residues: CASSLIVQETQYF. The CDR3 DNA reads as TGTGCCAGCAGTTTGATAGTACAAGAGACCCAGTACTTC. Combining the CDR3 with reference TRBV28 and TRBJ2-5 gives the whole variable domain DVKVTQSSRYLVKRTGEKVFLECVQDMDHENMFWYRQDPGLGLRLIYFSYDVKMKEKGDIPEGYSVSREKKERFSLILESASTNQTSMYLCASSLIVQETQYFGPGTRLLVL.

The V call is TRBV12-5, the J call TRBJ1-4, with 12 nucleotides matching TRBD1. Looked up from germline, CDR1 is LGHNT and CDR2 is FRNRAP. Unmatched junction bases numbered 13, after V lost 6 bases and J lost 5 bases. This CDR3 is built from 18 residues. CDR3 sequence: CASGYTGTGGGPNEKLFF. Written as DNA, the CDR3 is TGTGCTAGTGGGTACACCGGGACAGGGGGCGGACCAAATGAAAAACTGTTTTTT.

In its sample, this clone was seen a few times. The rearrangement joins TRBV10-3 to TRBJ2-7, with 7 bases fitting TRBD2. CDR3 length: 14 amino acids. The junction had 4 bases not matched to a gene; V was cut back by 0 bases and J by 5 bases. Germline values: CDR1 ENHRY, CDR2 SYGVKD. The CDR3 is CAISESGTNNEQYF. The CDR3 DNA is TGTGCCATCAGTGAGTCCGGGACTAACAACGAGCAGTACTTC.

This chain connects TRBV6-1 to TRBJ2-2; maybe TRBD1 (6 bases). The germline CDR1 and CDR2 sequences are MNHNS and SASEGT. The CDR3 totals 15 residues. The germline V and J ends were trimmed by 4 bases and 4 bases, with 13 bases remaining between them. CDR3 nucleotides: TGTGCCAGCAGTGTACTGACAGGATCCACCGGGGAGCTGTTTTTT. It translates to CASSVLTGSTGELFF.

Here the CDR3 reads CASSLAGGQPYEQYF. CDR3 DNA: TGTGCCAGCAGCTTAGCGGGGGGACAGCCCTACGAGCAGTACTTC. The chain links TRBV7-2 to TRBJ2-7; possibly TRBD1 for D (7 bases). Germline-derived CDR1 and CDR2 are SGHTA and FQGNSA. The CDR3 contains 15 residues. V was clipped by 0 bases and J by 2 bases, with 11 bases between them.

CDR3 region: CASSHSGGAGETQYF. DNA for the CDR3: TGTGCCAGCAGCCATAGCGGGGGGGCCGGTGAGACCCAGTACTTC. The gene calls are TRBV7-3 and TRBJ2-5, with TRBD2 matching over 11 bases. Trimming took 5 bases from V and 5 from J; bases not matched to a gene: 7. CDR3 length: 15 amino acids. Germline V CDR1 and CDR2: SGHTA, FQGTGA.

The chain carries TRBV5-1 and TRBJ1-1, with D perhaps TRBD1 (5 bases). This CDR3 region has 15 residues. Between the trimmed V and J ends, which lost 0 bases and 0 bases, there was a span of 9 bases. Germline lookup yields CDR1 SGHRS and CDR2 YFSETQ. This CDR3 is CASSLDAGMNTEAFF. CDR3 sequence (DNA): TGCGCCAGCAGCTTGGATGCAGGGATGAACACTGAAGCTTTCTTT.

The chain carries TRBV4-2 and TRBJ2-1; D is unclear. Trimming took off 3 bases at V and 2 bases at J, with 17 bases between the two ends. The CDR3 has 17 residues. CDR1 and CDR2 (germline): LGHNA, YNFKEQ. The CDR3 coding sequence is TGTGCCAGCAGCCAGGTAACAGCACCGAATACCTACAATGAGCAGTTCTTC. It is translated as CASSQVTAPNTYNEQFF.

V usage is TRBV2 and J usage is TRBJ2-1, with unresolved D. The CDR3 runs 13 residues. V lost 2 bases to trimming and J lost 7 bases, with 9 bases between them. Germline V gene sequence: CDR1 SNHLY, CDR2 FYNNEI. The CDR3 loop is CASSELGGNEQFF. The DNA for the CDR3 is TGTGCCAGCAGTGAACTTGGCGGTAATGAGCAGTTCTTC. The complete variable domain, with remaining parts taken from reference TRBV2 and TRBJ2-1, reads EPEVTQTPSHQVTQMGQEVILRCVPISNHLYFYWYRQILGQKVEFLVSFYNNEISEKSEIFDDQFSVERPDGSNFTLKIRSTKLEDSAMYFCASSELGGNEQFFGPGTRLTVL.

This chain joins TRBV4-2 and TRBJ1-4; D is possibly TRBD1 (5 bases). The V and J ends lost 0 bases and 3 bases respectively, with 8 bases between them. The germline V gene encodes CDR1 LGHNA and CDR2 YNFKEQ. This CDR3 is built from 15 residues. CDR3 region: CASSQDKQANEKLFF. As DNA, the CDR3 is TGTGCCAGCAGCCAAGATAAACAGGCTAATGAAAAACTGTTTTTT.

The chain uses TRBV10-3 and TRBJ1-2; D call uncertain. V was trimmed by 0 bases and J by 8 bases, leaving 19 bases between them. CDR3 length: 16 residues. CDR1 ENHRY and CDR2 SYGVKD come from the germline V gene. The CDR3 coding sequence is TGTGCCATCAGTGAGTCCAAGACGCAGACGACGGAGGGCTACACCTTC. Translating gives CAISESKTQTTEGYTF.